A single sample gave rise to the 21 T cell receptor beta chains below, sequenced in a study of CD8+CD57+ T cells in acquired aplastic anemia. All sequencing subjects had displayed CD8+CD57+ cell expansion on flow cytometry. Using genomic DNA as the template, TCR beta VDJ and CDR3 profiling was carried out. Using its own MiXCR run on the reads, TCRdb lists one record per CDR3 protein. The sample contains about 290,000 distinct CDR3 sequences, about three fifths of which appear only once. Sequenced input: sorted CD4+, CD8+, or CD8+CD57+ T cells (not recorded which) from PBMCs. The source of these receptors is a human donor with aplastic anemia.

This clonotype was picked up many times. The rearrangement links TRBV12-3 or TRBV12-4 to TRBJ2-1; the D gene is possibly TRBD2 (5 bases). Deletions cut 1 base from V and 3 bases from J, with 7 bases between. This CDR3 has 14 residues. The CDR3 is CASSLGTYYNEQFF. In DNA, the CDR3 is TGTGCCAGCAGTTTAGGGACTTACTACAATGAGCAGTTCTTC.

This clonotype has a handful of counts. The chain has TRBV7-8 and TRBJ1-2; D gene ambiguous. Germline V CDR1 and CDR2: SGHVS, FQNEAQ. Trimming stripped 1 base from V and 3 bases from J, with 15 bases between. CDR3 length: 16 residues. In DNA form, the CDR3 reads TGTGCCAGCAGCTTAGGGAGGAGGGCGACGGACTATGGCTACACCTTC. As protein: CASSLGRRATDYGYTF.

This clonotype was seen just once. The chain has TRBV2 and TRBJ2-7, with 8 bases identical to TRBD2. The germline V gene encodes CDR1 SNHLY and CDR2 FYNNEI. Germline trimming cut 3 bases from V and 3 bases from J; bases unmatched to any gene: 7. The CDR3 extends over 15 amino acids. CDR3 in amino acids: CASSDRSGAIYEQYF. CDR3 in DNA: TGTGCCAGCAGTGACCGTAGCGGGGCAATCTACGAGCAGTACTTC.

Many counts were recorded for this clonotype. This sequence joins TRBV10-3 and TRBJ2-5; 12 bases agree with TRBD2. The ends lost 5 bases at V and 3 bases at J; junction bases unmatched: 4. This CDR3 has 15 amino acids. The germline CDR1 and CDR2 sequences are ENHRY and SYGVKD. CDR3 nucleotide sequence: TGTGCCATCAGTAGACTAGCGGGGGTGGAAGAGACCCAGTACTTC. It translates to CAISRLAGVEETQYF.

The count of this clonotype is one. A read error may account for a junction end that differs from germline. V gene TRBV5-1 combines with J gene TRBJ2-2, with 10 bases lining up with TRBD2. From germline, CDR1 is SGHRS and CDR2 YFSETQ. The CDR3 is made up of 16 amino acids. The CDR3 nucleotides read TGTGTCAGCAGCTTTGGACTAGCGGCGAACACCGGGGAGCTGTTCTTT. Translation gives CVSSFGLAANTGELFF.

The rearrangement joins TRBV10-3 to TRBJ2-5; 14 positions agree with TRBD2. This CDR3 is built from 19 residues. Germline V gene sequence: CDR1 ENHRY, CDR2 SYGVKD. The ends lost 4 bases at V and 5 bases at J; junction bases unmatched: 15. The CDR3 reads CAISVGLAGGPGMWETQYF. In DNA form, the CDR3 reads TGTGCCATCAGTGTAGGACTAGCGGGAGGCCCGGGGATGTGGGAGACCCAGTACTTC.

In this sample, this clonotype turned up a few times. This chain's CDR3 is CSAPSTGTNEQFF. DNA for the CDR3: TGCAGTGCGCCCTCGACAGGGACCAATGAGCAGTTCTTC. The chain uses TRBV20-1 and TRBJ2-1, with 7 nucleotides matching TRBD1. From germline, CDR1 is DFQATT and CDR2 SNEGSKA (reference sequence). The CDR3 runs to 13 residues. The trim removed 6 bases at V and 6 bases at J, leaving 8 bases unmatched.

This clonotype was counted many times. This chain connects TRBV11-2 to TRBJ2-3; weak D call: TRBD1 (6 bases). The germline V gene has CDR1 SGHAT and CDR2 FQNNGV. The CDR3 sequence is 13 residues long. Trimming took off 5 bases at V and 6 bases at J, with 12 bases between the two ends. CDR3 loop: CASSLQGRDTQYF. The CDR3 DNA follows: TGTGCCAGCAGCCTACAGGGTAGGGATACGCAGTATTTT.

V gene TRBV5-1 combines with J gene TRBJ2-7; D is perhaps TRBD2 (6 bases). This CDR3 has 15 residues. With 4 bases removed from V and 4 bases from J, the gap between germline ends came to 18 bases. The germline CDR1 and CDR2 sequences are SGHRS and YFSETQ. Here the CDR3 DNA reads TGCGCCAGCAGCCCGGTCCGGGGGACGGCGTACGAGCAGTACTTC. As protein: CASSPVRGTAYEQYF.

A few counts support this clonotype. V and J are TRBV2 and TRBJ2-7; 8 bases are a match to TRBD1. Trimming at V came to 6 bases and at J to 0 bases, leaving 10 bases not matched to a gene. Germline values: CDR1 SNHLY, CDR2 FYNNEI. CDR3 size: 16 residues. CDR3 DNA sequence: TGTGCCAGCAGAGTCACGGGACAGGTCAGCTCCTACGAGCAGTACTTC. This gives the protein CASRVTGQVSSYEQYF.

The chain is built from TRBV20-1 and TRBJ2-2, with D hard to call. Germline assignment: CDR1 DFQATT and CDR2 SNEGSKA (reference sequence). V dropped 1 base and J dropped 4 bases, with 13 bases sitting between them. This CDR3 is 15 amino acids long. The CDR3 loop is CSARAQEGGTGELFF. The DNA for the CDR3 is TGCAGTGCTAGAGCGCAGGAAGGTGGCACCGGGGAGCTGTTTTTT.

This clonotype has only a few counts. The chain combines TRBV10-3 with TRBJ2-5, with 8 bases identical to TRBD2. The CDR3 runs 15 residues. CDR1 ENHRY and CDR2 SYGVKD come from the germline V gene. V was pared by 4 bases and J by 5 bases, with 9 bases of the junction left unmatched. CDR3 DNA sequence: TGTGCCATCAGTGGTGGTAGCGGGACATGGGAGACCCAGTACTTC. As protein: CAISGGSGTWETQYF.

In DNA form, the CDR3 reads TGCGCCAGCAGCTTGCTGGGACAGCGGAACACTGAAGCTTTCTTT. This codes for CASSLLGQRNTEAFF. This chain connects TRBV5-1 to TRBJ1-1, with 7 bases fitting TRBD1. CDR3 size: 15 residues. With V trimmed by 1 base and J by 1 base, 4 bases remained unmatched. In germline, CDR1 is SGHRS, CDR2 YFSETQ.

This clonotype was counted ten times or more. CDR3 protein: CASSQQSYEQYF. The CDR3 bases are TGTGCCAGCAGTCAGCAGTCCTACGAGCAGTACTTC. This sequence joins TRBV2 and TRBJ2-7, with D unclear. The CDR3 is made up of 12 amino acids. The V end lost 5 bases, the J end lost 1 base, and 6 bases lay between the germline ends. Per germline, CDR1 SNHLY and CDR2 FYNNEI.

This clonotype was seen many times. This chain joins TRBV28 and TRBJ1-4, with a weak D call TRBD1 (5 bases). Trimming stripped 6 bases from V and 4 bases from J, with 12 bases between. CDR1 is MDHEN, CDR2 SYDVKM, per germline. This CDR3 is 14 amino acids long. In nucleotides, the CDR3 is TGTGCCAGCAGCAGGGACGGCGATAATGAAAAACTGTTTTTT. Translation gives CASSRDGDNEKLFF.

This clonotype showed up many times. The genes are TRBV29-1 and TRBJ2-1, with D maybe TRBD2 (7 bases). Germline V CDR1 and CDR2: SQVTM, ANQGSEA. The CDR3 has 17 residues. V was trimmed by 0 bases and J by 0 bases, leaving 15 bases between them. CDR3 amino acids: CSVEEWGGRYSYNEQFF. CDR3 coding DNA: TGCAGCGTTGAAGAGTGGGGGGGCCGATACTCCTACAATGAGCAGTTCTTC.

This clonotype appeared a single time. V is TRBV28 and J is TRBJ1-2; the match to TRBD1 covers 9 bases. The germline V gene encodes CDR1 MDHEN and CDR2 SYDVKM. V lost 8 bases to trimming and J lost 5 bases; unmatched junction nucleotides: 3. This CDR3 comprises 12 residues. The CDR3 protein is CASQDRGYGYTF. CDR3 coding DNA: TGTGCCAGCCAGGACAGGGGTTATGGCTACACCTTC.

The genes are TRBV25-1 and TRBJ2-7; D could derive from TRBD1 or TRBD2 (7 bases each). Germline V lookup: CDR1 MGHDK, CDR2 SYGVNS. The V gene lost 2 bases and the J gene lost 3 bases, with 14 bases spanning the gap. This CDR3 comprises 15 residues. CDR3 region: CASSENQGGVYEQYF. CDR3 bases: TGTGCCAGCAGTGAAAATCAGGGGGGGGTCTACGAGCAGTACTTC.

This clonotype was counted ten times or more. The chain carries TRBV7-3 and TRBJ2-7; TRBD1 matches 10 bases. The CDR3 covers 16 residues. After removal of 5 bases from V and 2 bases from J, the junction contained 9 bases not matched to a gene. Germline loops: CDR1 SGHTA, CDR2 FQGTGA. CDR3 in amino acids: CASSPSGTGVPYEQYF. CDR3 sequence (DNA): TGTGCCAGCAGCCCCTCGGGGACAGGGGTCCCCTACGAGCAGTACTTC.

This clonotype was observed at least ten times. The rearrangement links TRBV6-5 to TRBJ1-6, with 7 bases matching TRBD1. V gave up 10 bases and J gave up 13 bases; unmatched junction bases: 22. Germline-derived CDR1 and CDR2 are MNHEY and SVGAGI. The CDR3 has 16 residues. The CDR3 is CATQLSTGPMRVPLHF. DNA of the CDR3: TGTGCCACTCAACTTTCGACAGGGCCAATGAGGGTCCCCCTCCACTTT.

This clonotype has a count of ten or more. The V gene is TRBV6-1, the J gene TRBJ1-6; D is perhaps TRBD1 (5 bases). Germline V gene data show CDR1 as MNHNS and CDR2 as SASEGT. The CDR3 extends over 15 amino acids. Trimming took 7 bases from V and 4 from J, leaving 14 bases between them. The DNA for the CDR3 is TGTGCCAGCACAGTAGGAGACAGATATAATTCACCCCTCCACTTT. Translation gives CASTVGDRYNSPLHF.